This TCR beta chain stems from a study of T cell clones after liver transplantation. The V end lost 11 bases, the J end lost 3 bases, and 17 bases lay between the germline ends. This CDR3 region has 14 residues. The germline V gene encodes CDR1 MNHNS and CDR2 SASEGT. Libraries were prepared by immunoSEQ multiplex PCR; TCRdb keeps only in-frame clonotypes and omits some of them. In the table there are about 85,000 clones, 82% of which are singletons. Study-wide results and caveats: Graft donor-reactive T cells possibly entered the graft instead of undergoing deletion. In two subjects, few donor cells limited the measurable donor-reactive repertoire.

A note on this clone: Its matching antigen is unknown.

The sequence derives from a human patient who received a liver transplant. Some T cells may have come from the graft donor. The chain carries TRBV6-1 and TRBJ2-1; possibly TRBD2 for D (6 bases). The sample consisted of CD4+ T cells from blood, taken 46 months after liver transplant. As DNA, the CDR3 is TGTGCCGCAACTAGCCAGCCCGGCTACAATGAGCAGTTCTTC. The encoded protein is CAATSQPGYNEQFF.